The sequence of this T cell receptor (beta chain) was determined in a study of control samples from healthy donors and cancer patients. Produced via immunoSEQ multiplex PCR; TCRdb's table is partial and in-frame only. The sample yields fewer than 250,000 clones, about nine tenths seen once. This clone was observed a handful of times. Germline loops: CDR1 MNHEY, CDR2 SVGEGT. The V end lost 0 bases, the J end lost 8 bases, and 11 bases lay between the germline ends. The CDR3 runs to 14 residues. J is TRBJ2-1 and V is TRBV6-2 or TRBV6-3; TRBD1 might be the D (5 bases). The clonotype originates from a man in his thirties or forties in good health. Sequencing was carried out using blood. CDR3 coding DNA: TGTGCCAGCAGTTACTCGTTAGGACAAGATGAGCAGTTCTTC. It encodes CASSYSLGQDEQFF.